This paragraph covers one T cell receptor beta chain sequence. Assay: immunoSEQ multiplex PCR; the TCRdb copy retains only in-frame clones and omits some. Among under 300,000 clones listed, about 88% were seen once. This sample is part of a study of blood T cell repertoires in COVID-19. As for the study in general: Samples of COVID-19 (acute and convalescent) were obtained from the United States, Italy and Spain.

This receptor was identified in a woman in her 50s who had recovered from COVID-19. The sample comprised PBMCs or T cells enriched from blood (not recorded which).

CDR3 protein: CATSEQGNRYF. The CDR3 nucleotides are TGTGCCACCAGCGAACAGGGTAATAGGTACTTC. The chain carries TRBV15 and TRBJ2-5; D possibly corresponds to TRBD1 (6 bases). The V end was cut by 5 bases, the J end by 13 bases, with 14 bases between. Germline CDR1 LNHNV, CDR2 YYDKDF (reference sequence). This CDR3 contains 11 residues.